Each of the 5 T cell receptor beta chains below was sequenced from the same sample in a study of cytomegalovirus exposure and HLA in healthy donors. 60 Vbeta and 13 Jbeta primers were used in PCR. Some clones are missing from TCRdb's copy, which holds only in-frame ones; the method was immunoSEQ multiplex PCR. Altogether about 89,000 clones are present, under 80% being singletons, with the ten largest covering over 1.1%. Source material: PBMCs. These receptor sequences come from a male donor in good health and CMV-seronegative.

On this clone itself: An end of the junction does not agree with germline; a read error may underlie this. V usage is TRBV28 and J usage is TRBJ2-5; D gene uncertain. Germline CDR1 is MDHEN and CDR2 is SYDVKM. CDR3 size: 11 residues. CDR3 sequence reads: CASSLLENQYF. The CDR3 DNA sequence: TGTGCCAGCAGTTTGTTAGAGAACCAGTACTTC.

V usage is TRBV29-1 and J usage is TRBJ1-2; D is ambiguous. Deletions cut 7 bases from V and 5 bases from J, with 17 bases between. This CDR3 is built from 13 residues. From germline, CDR1 is SQVTM and CDR2 ANQGSEA. The CDR3 region is CSGNTAGFYGYTF. In DNA, the CDR3 is TGCAGCGGGAATACAGCGGGGTTTTATGGCTACACCTTC. Full variable domain (remainder filled in from reference TRBV29-1 and TRBJ1-2): SAVISQKPSRDICQRGTSLTIQCQVDSQVTMMFWYRQQPGQSLTLIATANQGSEATYESGFVIDKFPISRPNLTFSTLTVSNMSPEDSSIYLCSGNTAGFYGYTFGSGTRLTVV.

This clone was found a few times. The same CDR3 can be traced to other DNA sequences in this sample. V usage is TRBV11-2 and J usage is TRBJ1-2; D unresolved. CDR1 SGHAT and CDR2 FQNNGV come from the germline V gene. V lost 4 bases, J lost 0 bases, and 6 bases lay in between. The CDR3 totals 13 residues. The CDR3 loop is CASSSSSNYGYTF. The CDR3 DNA reads as TGTGCCAGCAGCTCCAGTTCTAACTATGGCTACACCTTC.

The CDR3 sequence: CASSECGESSYNEQFF. The CDR3 DNA reads TGCGCCAGCAGTGAGTGCGGGGAAAGCTCCTACAATGAGCAGTTCTTC. The rearrangement joins TRBV10-1 to TRBJ2-1; the D gene is possibly TRBD2 (6 bases). Germline CDR1 and CDR2: WNHNN and SYGVQD (reference sequence). Between the trimmed V and J ends, which lost 1 base and 0 bases, there was a span of 10 bases. The CDR3 spans 16 residues.

Written as DNA, the CDR3 is TGTGCCAGCTCACCTACAGGTCAAGAAAGCTACACCTTC. Translating it yields CASSPTGQESYTF. V gene TRBV18 combines with J gene TRBJ1-2, with D possibly matching TRBD1 (5 bases). The V gene's germline CDR1 is KGHSH and CDR2 LQKENI. The length of the CDR3 is 13 residues. Trimming removed 3 bases from V and 9 bases from J, with 14 bases in between.